The clone carrying this T cell receptor (beta chain) was seen a handful of times. The sample comes from a study of human T cells and chemical hapten exposure. Time point of the sample: pre-sensitization, week 0. Treatment given: therapeutic diphenylcyclopropenone sensitization with weekly scalp DPC. The CDR3 sequence is 16 residues long. The germline V gene encodes CDR1 DFQATT and CDR2 SNEGSKA (reference sequence). The V gene end was trimmed by 2 bases and the J gene end by 5 bases; junction bases not matched to a gene: 11. Individual cDNA molecules had unique molecular identifiers attached to them by the library. MiXCR, applied by TCRdb to the RACE reads, yields one record per CDR3 protein. The profile shows about 180,000 distinct CDR3 sequences, just under 30% of them singletons.

The source was whole blood, collected in connection with sensitization to the hapten diphenylcyclopropenone (DPC). This TCR derives from a woman younger than 45 with alopecia areata. Some clones in this sample may be carry-over from other donors' samples. This chain connects TRBV20-1 to TRBJ2-1; 8 bases agree with TRBD2. The CDR3 loop is CSARRFRLAGNNEQFF. Written as DNA, the CDR3 is TGCAGTGCTAGACGTTTCCGGCTAGCGGGTAACAATGAGCAGTTCTTC.